One sample yielded the 5 T cell receptor beta chains listed below, sequenced in a study of CD8+ T cells in alopecia areata (dated by TCRdb to the late 2010s). Receptors were amplified or captured by the immunoSEQ multiplex PCR assay. RNA was extracted from all samples and reverse transcribed into cDNA, which served as template for TCR sequencing. In its TCRdb copy, this immuneACCESS table keeps in-frame sequences only and misses some clones. Where compared with another copy, unresolved V genes explain less than half of these, and the others have no known cause. For this sample there are 200,000 to 250,000 clones; approximately 65% appear just once. About 1.2% of the sample is taken by the ten largest. The sample's treatment or condition label is to be understood as: oral pan-JAK inhibitor, 5-10 mg twice daily. The material sequenced was CD4+ T cells sorted from blood, taken around week 44, from a patient treated with tofacitinib. The source is a human donor with alopecia areata.

This clone turned up a few times. This chain joins TRBV29-1 and TRBJ1-2, with D unresolved. Trimming took 4 bases from V and 4 from J, leaving 10 bases between them. Germline V lookup: CDR1 SQVTM, CDR2 ANQGSEA. The CDR3 is 12 amino acids. The CDR3: CSVVGSSYGYTF. The CDR3 DNA reads TGCAGCGTTGTAGGCAGTTCCTATGGCTACACCTTC.

This clone occurred once. DNA of the CDR3: TGCAGCGTTGGATATCTTTCCCGGGTGGCGGGTGGCTACACCTTC. Protein: CSVGYLSRVAGGYTF. V usage is TRBV29-1 and J usage is TRBJ1-2; the D is unclear. Looked up from germline, CDR1 is SQVTM and CDR2 is ANQGSEA. V lost 4 bases and J 7 bases, leaving 22 bases between the germline ends. The CDR3 extends over 15 amino acids.

The genes are TRBV29-1 and TRBJ1-1; no clear D gene. Per germline, CDR1 SQVTM and CDR2 ANQGSEA. CDR3 length equals 13 residues. The V gene lost 2 bases and the J gene lost 2 bases, with 9 bases spanning the gap. The CDR3 region is CSVERDRNTEAFF. CDR3 nucleotide sequence: TGCAGCGTTGAAAGGGATCGAAACACTGAAGCTTTCTTT.

In its sample, this clone was seen once. V is TRBV5-1 and J is TRBJ2-1; D is unresolved. CDR1 and CDR2 (germline): SGHRS, YFSETQ. The ends were cut back, 4 bases at V and 8 bases at J, with 7 bases in the middle. This CDR3 is built from 11 residues. The CDR3 loop reads CASSAADEQFF. The DNA of the CDR3 is TGCGCCAGCAGCGCGGCGGATGAGCAGTTCTTC. Filled out from reference TRBV5-1 and TRBJ2-1, the complete variable domain reads KAGVTQTPRYLIKTRGQQVTLSCSPISGHRSVSWYQQTPGQGLQFLFEYFSETQRNKGNFPGRFSGRQFSNSRSEMNVSTLELGDSALYLCASSAADEQFFGPGTRLTVL.

V usage is TRBV30 and J usage is TRBJ1-5; D is possibly TRBD1 (5 bases). There are 13 residues in the CDR3. Per germline, CDR1 GTSNPN and CDR2 SVGIG (reference sequence). V was pared by 1 base and J by 11 bases, with 15 bases between. The CDR3 region has the DNA TGTGCCTGGAGTGCGGGAGGGGAGGCCGCCCAGCATTTT. Translating it yields CAWSAGGEAAQHF.